A single TCR beta chain is shown here with its context. With 60 Vbeta and 13 Jbeta primers, the PCR was carried out. Repertoires were generated with immunoSEQ multiplex PCR, while TCRdb's copy carries only in-frame clones and drops some. The sample holds more than 150,000 clones; 80% are singletons and the top ten take 1.1% to 1.5%. Per the germline V gene, CDR1 is KGHSH and CDR2 is LQKENI. Trimming pared 5 bases from V and 4 bases from J, leaving 17 bases between. The length of the CDR3 is 15 residues. These data come from a study of cytomegalovirus exposure and HLA in healthy donors. The chain carries TRBV18 and TRBJ1-2; D perhaps matches TRBD1 (5 bases). Sequenced: PBMCs. This sequence originates from a girl between 10 and 17 years old in good health and CMV-seropositive. The CDR3 spells CASSSTPGLLYGYTF. The DNA for the CDR3 is TGTGCCAGCTCATCCACTCCGGGACTACTCTATGGCTACACCTTC. The full variable domain, with the rest looked up from reference TRBV18 and TRBJ1-2, is NAGVMQNPRHLVRRRGQEARLRCSPMKGHSHVYWYRQLPEEGLKFMVYLQKENIIDESGMPKERFSAEFPKEGPSILRIQQVVRGDSAAYFCASSSTPGLLYGYTFGSGTRLTVV.